The present T cell receptor beta chain was sequenced within a study of T cells after yellow fever vaccination. CDR3 size: 15 residues. Per the germline V gene, CDR1 is SGHAT and CDR2 is FQNNGV. Trimming shortened V by 1 base and J by 4 bases, and 13 bases separated the two germline ends. Findings and limits, study-wide: It was a small share of clonotypes that appeared in both CD4 and CD8 compartments.

UMIs and a universal primer site were added when TCR cDNA was made by 5'RACE template switching. MiXCR was run by TCRdb on the 5' RACE reads, yielding one entry per CDR3 protein. Of 95,000 to 150,000 distinct CDR3 sequences listed, 13% to 15% were seen once; the top ten hold more than 40%. Details on this clonotype: The antigen remains unidentified.

The sample in question was CD8+ T cells sorted from PBMCs, obtained 5 days after the yellow fever booster vaccination. The TCR comes from a man aged 18-30 years who received the YFV17D yellow fever vaccine. The V and J genes are TRBV11-2 and TRBJ1-1; no firm D call. CDR3 sequence (DNA): TGTGCCAGCAGCTTAGCCGGAGCTCTAGGCACTGAAGCTTTCTTT. The encoded protein is CASSLAGALGTEAFF. Variable domain in full (rest from reference TRBV11-2 and TRBJ1-1): EAGVAQSPRYKIIEKRQSVAFWCNPISGHATLYWYQQILGQGPKLLIQFQNNGVVDDSQLPKDRFSAERLKGVDSTLKIQPAKLEDSAVYLCASSLAGALGTEAFFGQGTRLTVV.